A selection of T cell receptor beta chains follows, all from one sample in a study of T cell changes during pregnancy in multiple sclerosis. This table comes from immunoSEQ multiplex PCR, and its TCRdb copy is limited to in-frame clones, with some not included. Of about 70,000 clones in the sample, approximately 91% were seen once. The sample was peripheral blood, taken in the first trimester of pregnancy. The source of these receptors is a female donor with multiple sclerosis, enrolled in a pregnancy study. Each CDR3 is given with its conserved first and last residue. Each record gives: clone size, J gene, D gene, V gene, CDR3 DNA, CDR3 protein. A D gene is named only where the DNA matches it firmly. A row's size may be missing; if present it is once, few, many or a size class.

>.|TRBJ2-1|.|TRBV19
TGTGCCAGCCCCCACAGGGTAGGGAACAATGAGCAGTTCTTC
CASPHRVGNNEQFF
>.|TRBJ2-2|.|TRBV7-2
TGTGCCAGCAGCTCACAGGGTCCGAACACCGGGGAGCTGTTTTTT
CASSSQGPNTGELFF
>.|TRBJ2-7|.|TRBV5-1
TGCGCCAGCAGCCACCGGTGGGCACAGCTGACCTACGAGCAGTACTTC
CASSHRWAQLTYEQYF
>.|TRBJ1-2|TRBD1|TRBV27
TGTGCCAGCAGACTGAGAGACAGGGGACCGGGCTACACCTTC
CASRLRDRGPGYTF
>.|TRBJ2-2|TRBD1|TRBV30
TGTGCGACAGGGGAGCGGAACACCGGGGAGCTGTTTTTT
CATGERNTGELFF
>few|TRBJ1-1|.|TRBV9
TGTGCCAGCAGCGCTTATTCGAACATGCTGAACACTGAAGCTTTCTTT
CASSAYSNMLNTEAFF
>.|TRBJ2-2|.|TRBV27
TGTGCCAGCAGTTTCCTCAGGGTCCCTTACTACGGGGAGCTGTTTTTT
CASSFLRVPYYGELFF
>once|TRBJ1-2|TRBD1|TRBV11-2
TGTGCCAGCAGCTTAGTTGGAACAGGGGGCCTTTATGGCTACACCTTC
CASSLVGTGGLYGYTF
>.|TRBJ2-3|.|TRBV30
TGTGCCTGGAGTGTCGTAGCGACAGATACGCAGTATTTT
CAWSVVATDTQYF
>.|TRBJ2-5|.|TRBV4-2
TGTGCCAGCAGCCAAGTGACACCTGGGCAAGAGACCCAGTACTTC
CASSQVTPGQETQYF
>.|TRBJ2-5|TRBD2|TRBV7-2
TGTGCCAGCAGTCGGACTAGCGGGGCTCAAGAGACCCAGTACTTC
CASSRTSGAQETQYF
>.|TRBJ1-2|.|TRBV19
TGTGCCAGTAACGGGGACTATGGCTACACCTTC
CASNGDYGYTF
>.|TRBJ1-4|.|TRBV2
TGTGCCAGCGGGATGGGGGGGGCTAATGAAAAACTGTTTTTT
CASGMGGANEKLFF
>.|TRBJ1-5|.|TRBV15
TGTGCCACCAGCCAGAATAGTGACAGATTACATAGCAATCAGCCCCAGCATTTT
CATSQNSDRLHSNQPQHF
>.|TRBJ2-5|TRBD1|TRBV7-2
TGTGCCAGCAGCTTGTTGACTCAGGGGGCGGGGACCCAGTACTTC
CASSLLTQGAGTQYF
>.|TRBJ1-5|TRBD1|TRBV15
TGTGCCACCAGCAGGGACAGGATGGATCAGCCCCAGCATTTT
CATSRDRMDQPQHF
>.|TRBJ2-1|TRBD1|TRBV29-1
TGCAGCGTTGAAGACCCTGGGACAGGCAGCTCCTACAATGAGCAGTTCTTC
CSVEDPGTGSSYNEQFF
>.|TRBJ1-2|TRBD1|TRBV5-1
TGCGCCAGCAGCTTAATGGGACAGGGGAACGGCTACACCTTC
CASSLMGQGNGYTF
>.|TRBJ2-1|TRBD2|TRBV30
TGTGCCTGGAGTGACTCATGGAGACTAGCGGGAGGATCTGAGCAGTTCTTC
CAWSDSWRLAGGSEQFF
>.|TRBJ2-7|TRBD2|TRBV23-1
TGCGCCAGCAGTCCACCGGGACTAGCGGGGGGGCCAGGATACGAGCAGTACTTC
CASSPPGLAGGPGYEQYF
>.|TRBJ2-1|.|TRBV7-9
TGTGCCAGCAGCTTTTTAGGGGTGGGCAATGAGCAGTTCTTC
CASSFLGVGNEQFF
>.|TRBJ1-4|TRBD1|TRBV28
TGTGCCAGCAGTTTCATTGACAGGGGTAATGAAAAACTGTTTTTT
CASSFIDRGNEKLFF
>.|TRBJ2-2|TRBD1|TRBV19
TGTGCCAGTAACCTACCCTCGGGCCCCGGGACAGGGGGCCCCGGGGAGCTGTTTTTT
CASNLPSGPGTGGPGELFF
>.|TRBJ2-6|TRBD1|TRBV7-8
TGTGCCAGCAGCTTGGGGTGGGACAGGGTAGGAAGTGGGGCCAACGTCCTGACTTTC
CASSLGWDRVGSGANVLTF
>.|TRBJ1-1|.|TRBV5-3
TGTGCTGAACAGGGACGAGACACTGAAGCTTTCTTT
CAEQGRDTEAFF
>.|TRBJ1-4|.|TRBV6-5
TGTGCCAGCAGTTGGGGGGTCGGTGAAAAACTGTTTTTT
CASSWGVGEKLFF
>.|TRBJ2-3|TRBD2|TRBV4-2
TGTGCCAGCAGCCTTACTAGCGGGGGTAGAACAGATACGCAGTATTTT
CASSLTSGGRTDTQYF
>.|TRBJ2-5|.|TRBV7-9
TGTGCCAGCAGCTTACGGGACAAAGAGACCCAGTACTTC
CASSLRDKETQYF